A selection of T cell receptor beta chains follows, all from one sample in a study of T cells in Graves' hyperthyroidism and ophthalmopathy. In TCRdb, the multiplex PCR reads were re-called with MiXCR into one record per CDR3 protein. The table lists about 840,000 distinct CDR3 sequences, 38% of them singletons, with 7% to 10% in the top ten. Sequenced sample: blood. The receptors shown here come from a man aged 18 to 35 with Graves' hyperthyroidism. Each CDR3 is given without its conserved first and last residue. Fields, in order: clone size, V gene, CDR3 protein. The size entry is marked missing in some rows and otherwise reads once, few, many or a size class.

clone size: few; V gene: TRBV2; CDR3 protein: ASMGDSRTGELF
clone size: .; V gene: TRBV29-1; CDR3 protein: SVEQGLREQY
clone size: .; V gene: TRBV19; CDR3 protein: ASTLSENTEAF
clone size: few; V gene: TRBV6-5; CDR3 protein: ASRWDRYTGELF
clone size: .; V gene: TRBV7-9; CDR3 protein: AWRTDTETQY
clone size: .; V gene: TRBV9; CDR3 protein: ASSAKTGTSGSRGELF
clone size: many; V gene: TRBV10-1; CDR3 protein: ASSEGQRGEETQY
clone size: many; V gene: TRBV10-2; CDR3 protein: ANLFPGAGETQY
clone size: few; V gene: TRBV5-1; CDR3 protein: ASSLGDWNMNTEAF
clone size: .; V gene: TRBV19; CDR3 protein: ASKAEIARTSGRPGELF
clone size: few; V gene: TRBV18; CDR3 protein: ASSPQGLVSPLH
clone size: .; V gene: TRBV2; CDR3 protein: AGSEGQLTGELF
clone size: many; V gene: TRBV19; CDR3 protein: ASSAGTGERKAF
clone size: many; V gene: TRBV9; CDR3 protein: ASSAGAEAF
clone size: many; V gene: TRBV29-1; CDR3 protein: SVVWLGTEAF
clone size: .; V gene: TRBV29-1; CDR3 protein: SQQGRGDTEAF
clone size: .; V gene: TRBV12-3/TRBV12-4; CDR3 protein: ASSLGGLGYT
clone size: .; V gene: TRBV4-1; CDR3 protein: ASSLVAGQSYEQY
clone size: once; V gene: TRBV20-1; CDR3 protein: SAAWGGEQY
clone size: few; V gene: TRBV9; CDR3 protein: ASSYEGLSDYQETQY
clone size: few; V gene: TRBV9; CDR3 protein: ASSPLAGSQETQY
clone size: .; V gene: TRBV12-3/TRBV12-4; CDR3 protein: ASSSAGTSGETQY
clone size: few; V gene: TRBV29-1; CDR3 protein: SVGKSGSTDTQY
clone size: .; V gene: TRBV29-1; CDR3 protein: SVARGGEKLF